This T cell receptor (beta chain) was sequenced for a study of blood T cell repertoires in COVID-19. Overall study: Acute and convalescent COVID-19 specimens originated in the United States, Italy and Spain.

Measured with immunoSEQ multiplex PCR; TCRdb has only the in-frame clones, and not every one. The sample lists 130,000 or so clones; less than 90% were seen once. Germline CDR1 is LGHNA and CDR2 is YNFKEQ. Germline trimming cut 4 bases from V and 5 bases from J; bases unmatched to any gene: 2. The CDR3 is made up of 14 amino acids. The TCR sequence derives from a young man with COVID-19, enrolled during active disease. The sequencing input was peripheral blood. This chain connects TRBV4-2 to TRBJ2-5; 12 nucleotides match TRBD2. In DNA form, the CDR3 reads TGTGCCAGCAGCCTCGGGACTAGCGGGGAGACCCAGTACTTC. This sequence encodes CASSLGTSGETQYF.